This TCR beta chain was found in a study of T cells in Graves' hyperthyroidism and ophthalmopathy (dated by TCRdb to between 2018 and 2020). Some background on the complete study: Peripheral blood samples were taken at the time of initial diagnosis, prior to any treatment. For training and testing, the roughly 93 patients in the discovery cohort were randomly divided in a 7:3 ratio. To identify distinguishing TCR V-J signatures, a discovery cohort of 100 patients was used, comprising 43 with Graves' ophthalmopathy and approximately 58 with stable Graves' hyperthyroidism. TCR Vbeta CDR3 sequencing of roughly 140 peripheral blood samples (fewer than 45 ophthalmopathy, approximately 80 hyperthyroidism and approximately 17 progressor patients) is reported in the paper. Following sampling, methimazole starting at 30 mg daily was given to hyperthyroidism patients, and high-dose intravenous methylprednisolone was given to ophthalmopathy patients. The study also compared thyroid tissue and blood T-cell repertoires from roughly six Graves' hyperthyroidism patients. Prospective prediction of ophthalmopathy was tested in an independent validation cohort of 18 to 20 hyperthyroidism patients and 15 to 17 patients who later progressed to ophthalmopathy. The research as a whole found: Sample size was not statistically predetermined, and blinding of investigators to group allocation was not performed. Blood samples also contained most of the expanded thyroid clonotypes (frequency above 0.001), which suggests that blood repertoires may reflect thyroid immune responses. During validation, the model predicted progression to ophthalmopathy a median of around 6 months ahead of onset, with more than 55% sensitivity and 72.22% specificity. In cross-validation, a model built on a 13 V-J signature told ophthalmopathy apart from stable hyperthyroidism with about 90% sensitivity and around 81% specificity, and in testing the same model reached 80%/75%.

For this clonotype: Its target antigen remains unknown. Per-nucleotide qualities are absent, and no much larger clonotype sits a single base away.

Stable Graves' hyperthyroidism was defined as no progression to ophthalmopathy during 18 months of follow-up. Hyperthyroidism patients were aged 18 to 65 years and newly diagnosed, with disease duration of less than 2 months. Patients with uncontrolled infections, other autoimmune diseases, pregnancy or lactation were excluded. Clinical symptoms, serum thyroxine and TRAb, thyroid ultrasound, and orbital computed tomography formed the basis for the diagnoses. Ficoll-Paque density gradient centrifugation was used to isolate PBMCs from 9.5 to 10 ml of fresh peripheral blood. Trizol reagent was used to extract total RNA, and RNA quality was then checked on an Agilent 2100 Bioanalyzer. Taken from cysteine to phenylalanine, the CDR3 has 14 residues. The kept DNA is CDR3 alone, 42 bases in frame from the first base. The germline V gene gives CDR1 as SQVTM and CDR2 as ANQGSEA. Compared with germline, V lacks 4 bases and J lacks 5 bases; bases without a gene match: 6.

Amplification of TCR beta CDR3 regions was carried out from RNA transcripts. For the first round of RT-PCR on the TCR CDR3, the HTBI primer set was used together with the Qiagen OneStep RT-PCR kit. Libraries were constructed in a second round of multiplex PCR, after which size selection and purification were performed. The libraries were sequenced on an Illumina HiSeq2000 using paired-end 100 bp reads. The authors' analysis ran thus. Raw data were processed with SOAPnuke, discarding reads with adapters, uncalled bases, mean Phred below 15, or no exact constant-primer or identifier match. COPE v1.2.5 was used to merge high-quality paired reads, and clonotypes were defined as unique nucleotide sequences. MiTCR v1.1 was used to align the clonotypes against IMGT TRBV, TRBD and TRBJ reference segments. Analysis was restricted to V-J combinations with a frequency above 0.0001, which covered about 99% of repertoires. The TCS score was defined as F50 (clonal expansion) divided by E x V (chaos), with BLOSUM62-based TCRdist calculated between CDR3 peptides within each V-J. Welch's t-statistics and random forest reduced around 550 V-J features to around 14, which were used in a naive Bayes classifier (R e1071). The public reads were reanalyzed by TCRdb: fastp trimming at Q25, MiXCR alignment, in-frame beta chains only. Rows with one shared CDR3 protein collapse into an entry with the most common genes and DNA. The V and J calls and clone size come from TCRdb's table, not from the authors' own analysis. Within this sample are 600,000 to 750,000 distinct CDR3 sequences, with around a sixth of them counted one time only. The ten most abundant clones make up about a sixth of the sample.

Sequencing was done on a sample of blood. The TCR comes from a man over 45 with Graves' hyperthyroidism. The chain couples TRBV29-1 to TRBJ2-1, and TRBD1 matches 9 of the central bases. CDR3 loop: CSVAGTGINNEQFF. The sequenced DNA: TGCAGCGTTGCCGGGACAGGGATTAACAATGAGCAGTTCTTC.